A single sample is the source of the 9 T cell receptor beta chains below, sequenced in a study of post-analysis software for immune sequencing data. Unique molecular identifiers were built into the TCR beta cDNA libraries. From the PCR reads, TCRdb called clonotypes with MiXCR, one entry per CDR3 protein. The sample yields 150,000 to 200,000 distinct CDR3 sequences, about 34% seen once. The sequencing used blood, collected after autologous hematopoietic stem cell transplantation. The receptors derive from a girl aged 10 to 17 with multiple sclerosis.

As for this clonotype: A clone one base away is much larger, so this may be a read error. The rearrangement uses TRBV20-1 and TRBJ2-3, with 12 bases lining up with TRBD2. The J segment lost 7 bases and the V segment lost 2 bases, leaving 7 bases of the junction unmatched. Per the germline V gene, CDR1 is DFQATT and CDR2 is SNEGSKA (reference sequence). The CDR3 totals 15 residues. The DNA for the CDR3 is TGCAGTGCTAGAACCGAGACTAGCGGGAGTTATACGCAGTATTTT. Protein: CSARTETSGSYTQYF.

This chain connects TRBV25-1 to TRBJ2-7, with 7 bases that match TRBD1. With V trimmed by 0 bases and J by 0 bases, 2 bases remained unmatched. The V gene's germline CDR1 is MGHDK and CDR2 SYGVNS. The CDR3 totals 15 residues. CDR3 DNA: TGTGCCAGCAGTGAATATGGGACAGCCTCCTACGAGCAGTACTTC. Its translation: CASSEYGTASYEQYF.

This clonotype was observed at least ten times. The chain links TRBV4-2 to TRBJ2-7, with a tentative D call TRBD1 (5 bases). Germline assignment: CDR1 LGHNA and CDR2 YNFKEQ. The length of the CDR3 is 13 residues. Trimming pared 3 bases from V and 3 bases from J, leaving 9 bases between. CDR3 loop: CASSHGQDYEQYF. Here the CDR3 DNA reads TGTGCCAGCAGCCATGGACAAGACTACGAGCAGTACTTC.

V is TRBV11-2 and J is TRBJ2-3; D is possibly TRBD2 (5 bases). The CDR3 contains 15 residues. The V end was cut by 5 bases, the J end by 1 base, with 13 bases between. The V gene's germline CDR1 is SGHAT and CDR2 FQNNGV. For the CDR3, the DNA is TGTGCCAGCAGCCCCGGAGGACTCGGCACAGATACGCAGTATTTT. It specifies CASSPGGLGTDTQYF.

The rearrangement links TRBV27 to TRBJ2-7; D might be TRBD2 (5 bases). The CDR3 contains 14 residues. From germline, CDR1 is MNHEY and CDR2 SMNVEV (reference sequence). The V end lost 6 bases, the J end lost 2 bases, and 14 bases lay between the germline ends. The CDR3 DNA is TGTGCCAGCAGGAGGGCAAAGTCAACCTACGAGCAGTACTTC. Translating it yields CASRRAKSTYEQYF.

This rearrangement joins TRBV10-3 to TRBJ2-7; 8 bases are a match to TRBD2. The CDR3 runs 14 residues. V shed 6 bases and J 4 bases; nucleotides not matched to a gene: 8. Germline-derived CDR1 and CDR2 are ENHRY and SYGVKD. CDR3 residues: CAIRGTRVGYEQYF. The CDR3 region has the DNA TGTGCCATCAGGGGGACTAGAGTGGGATACGAGCAGTACTTC.

This clonotype has ten or more counts. The chain joins TRBV29-1 to TRBJ2-3; TRBD2 aligns across 8 bases. CDR1 is SQVTM and CDR2 is ANQGSEA in the germline V gene. The CDR3 is made up of 14 amino acids. The V segment lost 4 bases and the J segment 2 bases; nucleotides outside the gene matches: 5. The DNA of the CDR3 is TGCAGCGTTGGCGTAGCGGGACCCACAGATACGCAGTATTTT. It is translated as CSVGVAGPTDTQYF.

This chain connects TRBV12-3 or TRBV12-4 to TRBJ2-6; D not certain. V was pared by 3 bases and J by 0 bases, with 15 bases between. This CDR3 is built from 18 residues. CDR3 loop: CASSFLGRWSSGANVLTF. CDR3 nucleotides: TGTGCCAGCAGTTTCCTGGGTCGGTGGTCCTCTGGGGCCAACGTCCTGACTTTC.

This clonotype was counted a few times. The rearrangement links TRBV12-3 or TRBV12-4 to TRBJ1-2; D is ambiguous. There are 14 residues in the CDR3. V was trimmed by 5 bases and J by 3 bases, leaving 13 bases between them. The CDR3 coding sequence is TGTGCCAGCAGTCGGGTCCTACTCGACTATGGCTACACCTTC. Translated, it gives CASSRVLLDYGYTF.